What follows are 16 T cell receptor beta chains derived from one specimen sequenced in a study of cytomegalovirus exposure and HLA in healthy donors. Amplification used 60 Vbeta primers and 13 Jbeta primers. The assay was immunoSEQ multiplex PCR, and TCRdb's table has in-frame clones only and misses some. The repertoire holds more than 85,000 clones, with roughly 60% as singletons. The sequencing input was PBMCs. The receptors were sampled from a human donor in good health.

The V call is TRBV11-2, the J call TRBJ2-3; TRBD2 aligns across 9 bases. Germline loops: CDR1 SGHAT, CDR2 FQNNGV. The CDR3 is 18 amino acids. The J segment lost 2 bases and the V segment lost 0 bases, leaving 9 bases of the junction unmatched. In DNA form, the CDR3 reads TGTGCCAGCAGCTTAGACCCCCCGACTAGCGGTTTCACAGATACGCAGTATTTT. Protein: CASSLDPPTSGFTDTQYF.

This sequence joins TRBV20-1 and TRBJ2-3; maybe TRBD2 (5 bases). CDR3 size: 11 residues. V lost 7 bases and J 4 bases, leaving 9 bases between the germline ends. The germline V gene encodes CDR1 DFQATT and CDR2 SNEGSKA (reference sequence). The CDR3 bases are TGCAGTGGGAGGTCGGCAGATACGCAGTATTTT. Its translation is CSGRSADTQYF.

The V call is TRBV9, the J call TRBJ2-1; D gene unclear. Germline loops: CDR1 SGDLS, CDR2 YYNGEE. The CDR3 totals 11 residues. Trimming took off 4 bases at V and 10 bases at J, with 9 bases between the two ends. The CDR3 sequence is CASSLNGEQFF. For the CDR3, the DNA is TGTGCCAGCAGCTTAAATGGCGAGCAGTTCTTC.

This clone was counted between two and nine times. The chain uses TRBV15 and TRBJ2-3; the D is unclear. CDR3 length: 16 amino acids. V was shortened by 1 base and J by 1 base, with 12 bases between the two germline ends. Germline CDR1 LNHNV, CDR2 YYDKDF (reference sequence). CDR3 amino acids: CATSRGLPRGTDTQYF. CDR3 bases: TGTGCCACCAGCAGAGGACTCCCTCGGGGCACAGATACGCAGTATTTT.

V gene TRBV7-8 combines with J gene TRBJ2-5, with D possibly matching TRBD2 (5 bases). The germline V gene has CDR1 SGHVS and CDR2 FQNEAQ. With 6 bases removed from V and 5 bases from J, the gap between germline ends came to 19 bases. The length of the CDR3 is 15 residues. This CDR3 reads CASSQTGNTGETQYF. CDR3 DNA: TGTGCCAGCAGTCAAACCGGGAACACCGGGGAGACCCAGTACTTC.

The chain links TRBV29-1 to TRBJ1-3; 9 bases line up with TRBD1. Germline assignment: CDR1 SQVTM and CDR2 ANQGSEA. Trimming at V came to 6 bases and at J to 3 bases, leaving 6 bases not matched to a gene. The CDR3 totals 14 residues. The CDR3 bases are TGCAGCGTGAGGACAGGGGTTTTTGGAAACACCATATATTTT. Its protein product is CSVRTGVFGNTIYF.

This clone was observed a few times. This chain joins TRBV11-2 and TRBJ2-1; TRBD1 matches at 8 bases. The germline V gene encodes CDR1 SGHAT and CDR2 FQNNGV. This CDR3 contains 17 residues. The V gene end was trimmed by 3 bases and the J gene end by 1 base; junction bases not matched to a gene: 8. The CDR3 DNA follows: TGTGCCAGCAGCTTGAATGACAGGGGCTTTTCCTACAATGAGCAGTTCTTC. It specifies CASSLNDRGFSYNEQFF.

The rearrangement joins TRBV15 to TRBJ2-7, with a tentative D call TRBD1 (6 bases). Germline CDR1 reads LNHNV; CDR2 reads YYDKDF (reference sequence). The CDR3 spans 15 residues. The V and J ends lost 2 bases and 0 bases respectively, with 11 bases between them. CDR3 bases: TGTGCCACCAGCAGAATGGACAGCAGCTCCTACGAGCAGTACTTC. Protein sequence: CATSRMDSSSYEQYF.

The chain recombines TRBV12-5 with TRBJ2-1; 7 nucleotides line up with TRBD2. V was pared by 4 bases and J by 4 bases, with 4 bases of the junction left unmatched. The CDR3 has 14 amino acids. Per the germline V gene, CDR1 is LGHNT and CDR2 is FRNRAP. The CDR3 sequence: CASGSSGIYNEQFF. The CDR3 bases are TGTGCTAGTGGTTCTAGCGGAATTTACAATGAGCAGTTCTTC.

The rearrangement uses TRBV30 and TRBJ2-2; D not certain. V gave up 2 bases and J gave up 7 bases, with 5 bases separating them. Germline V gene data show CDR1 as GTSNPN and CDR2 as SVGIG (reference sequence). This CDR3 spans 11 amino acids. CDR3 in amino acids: CAWSIVGELFF. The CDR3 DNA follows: TGTGCCTGGAGTATAGTCGGGGAGCTGTTTTTT.

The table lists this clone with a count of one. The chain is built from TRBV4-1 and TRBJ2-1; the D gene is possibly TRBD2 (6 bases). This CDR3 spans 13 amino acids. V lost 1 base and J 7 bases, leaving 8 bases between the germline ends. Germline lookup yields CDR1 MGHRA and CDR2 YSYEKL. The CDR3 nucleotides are TGCGCCAGCAGCCAAGGGGGGGATAATGAGCAGTTCTTC. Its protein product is CASSQGGDNEQFF.

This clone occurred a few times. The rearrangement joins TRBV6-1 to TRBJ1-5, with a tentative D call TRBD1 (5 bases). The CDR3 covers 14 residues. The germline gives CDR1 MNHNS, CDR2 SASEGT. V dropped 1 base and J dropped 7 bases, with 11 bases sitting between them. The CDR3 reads CASSEVAGSQPQHF. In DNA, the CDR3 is TGTGCCAGCAGTGAAGTGGCAGGGTCACAGCCCCAGCATTTT.

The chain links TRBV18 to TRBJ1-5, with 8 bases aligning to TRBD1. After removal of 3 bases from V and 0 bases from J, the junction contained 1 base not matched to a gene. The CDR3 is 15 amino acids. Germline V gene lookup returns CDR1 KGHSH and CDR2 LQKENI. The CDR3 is CASSPGQVSNQPQHF. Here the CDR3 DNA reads TGTGCCAGCTCACCGGGACAGGTTAGCAATCAGCCCCAGCATTTT.

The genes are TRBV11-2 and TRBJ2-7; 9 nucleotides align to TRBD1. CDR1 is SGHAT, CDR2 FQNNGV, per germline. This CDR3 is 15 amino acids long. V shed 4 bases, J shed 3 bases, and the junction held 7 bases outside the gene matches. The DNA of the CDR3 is TGTGCCAGCAGCTCGGCCGGGACAGGGATCTACGAGCAGTACTTC. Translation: CASSSAGTGIYEQYF. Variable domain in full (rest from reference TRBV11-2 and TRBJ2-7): EAGVAQSPRYKIIEKRQSVAFWCNPISGHATLYWYQQILGQGPKLLIQFQNNGVVDDSQLPKDRFSAERLKGVDSTLKIQPAKLEDSAVYLCASSSAGTGIYEQYFGPGTRLTVT.

The CDR3 region is CASSQVLGPEGDTQYF. Here the CDR3 DNA reads TGTGCCAGCAGCCAAGTTTTGGGCCCGGAGGGGGATACGCAGTATTTT. The J gene is TRBJ2-3, the V gene TRBV4-2; weak D call: TRBD2 (6 bases). Germline values: CDR1 LGHNA, CDR2 YNFKEQ. The V and J ends lost 1 base and 6 bases respectively, with 17 bases between them. The CDR3 has 16 residues.

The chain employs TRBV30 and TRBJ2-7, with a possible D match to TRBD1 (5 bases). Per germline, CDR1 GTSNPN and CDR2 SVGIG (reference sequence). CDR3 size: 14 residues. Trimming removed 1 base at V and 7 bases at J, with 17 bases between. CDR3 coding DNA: TGTGCCTGGAGTGGGACCTTTGTTAGGGGAGAGCAGTACTTC. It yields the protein CAWSGTFVRGEQYF.